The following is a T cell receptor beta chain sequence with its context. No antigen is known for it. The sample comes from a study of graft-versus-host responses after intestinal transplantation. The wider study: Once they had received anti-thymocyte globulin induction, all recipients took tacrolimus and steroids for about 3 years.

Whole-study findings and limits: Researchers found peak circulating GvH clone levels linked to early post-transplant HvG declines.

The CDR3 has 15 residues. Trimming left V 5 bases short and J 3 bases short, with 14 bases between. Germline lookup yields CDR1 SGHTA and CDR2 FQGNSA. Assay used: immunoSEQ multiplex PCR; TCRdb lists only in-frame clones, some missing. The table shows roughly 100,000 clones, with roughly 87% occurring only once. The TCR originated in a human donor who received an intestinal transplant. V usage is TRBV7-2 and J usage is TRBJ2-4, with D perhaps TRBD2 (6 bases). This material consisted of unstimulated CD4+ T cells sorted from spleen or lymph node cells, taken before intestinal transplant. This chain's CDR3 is CASSRALSGKNIQYF. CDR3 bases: TGTGCCAGCAGCCGCGCACTTAGCGGCAAAAACATTCAGTACTTC. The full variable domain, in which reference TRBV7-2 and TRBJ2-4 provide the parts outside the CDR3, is GAGVSQSPSNKVTEKGKDVELRCDPISGHTALYWYRQSLGQGLEFLIYFQGNSAPDKSGLPSDRFSAERTGGSVSTLTIQRTQQEDSAVYLCASSRALSGKNIQYFGAGTRLSVL.